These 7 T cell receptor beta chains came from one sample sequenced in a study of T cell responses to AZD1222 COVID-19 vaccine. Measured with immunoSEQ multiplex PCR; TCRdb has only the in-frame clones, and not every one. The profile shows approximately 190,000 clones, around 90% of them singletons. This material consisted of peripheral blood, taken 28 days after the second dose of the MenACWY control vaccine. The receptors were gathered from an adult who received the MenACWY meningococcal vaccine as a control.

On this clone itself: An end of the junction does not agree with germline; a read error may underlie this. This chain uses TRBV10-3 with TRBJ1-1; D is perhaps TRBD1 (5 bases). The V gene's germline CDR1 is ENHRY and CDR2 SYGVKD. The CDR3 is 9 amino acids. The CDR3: CAIRRRGAF. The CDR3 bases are TGTGCCATCAGGCGACGCGGGGCCTTT.

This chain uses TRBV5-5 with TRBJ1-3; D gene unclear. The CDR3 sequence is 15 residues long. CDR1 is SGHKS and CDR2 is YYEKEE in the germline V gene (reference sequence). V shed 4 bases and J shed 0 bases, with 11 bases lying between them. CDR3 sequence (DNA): TGTGCCAGCAGCCGGACGGTAACCTCTGGAAACACCATATATTTT. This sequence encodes CASSRTVTSGNTIYF. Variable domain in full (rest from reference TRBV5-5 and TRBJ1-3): DAGVTQSPTHLIKTRGQQVTLRCSPISGHKSVSWYQQVLGQGPQFIFQYYEKEERGRGNFPDRFSARQFPNYSSELNVNALLLGDSALYLCASSRTVTSGNTIYFGEGSWLTVV.

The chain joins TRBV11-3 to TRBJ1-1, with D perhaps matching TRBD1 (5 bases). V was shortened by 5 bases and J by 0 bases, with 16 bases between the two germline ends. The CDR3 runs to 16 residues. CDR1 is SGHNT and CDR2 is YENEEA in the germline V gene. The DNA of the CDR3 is TGTGCCAGCAGCCGCAAGACCGGGACGGTGAACACTGAAGCTTTCTTT. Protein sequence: CASSRKTGTVNTEAFF.

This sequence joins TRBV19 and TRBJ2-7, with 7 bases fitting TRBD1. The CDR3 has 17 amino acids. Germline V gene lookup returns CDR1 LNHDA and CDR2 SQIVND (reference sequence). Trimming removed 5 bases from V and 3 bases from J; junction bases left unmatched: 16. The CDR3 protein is CASSPRGQSFGFYEQYF. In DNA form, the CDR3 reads TGTGCCAGTAGTCCTCGGGGACAGTCCTTTGGGTTCTACGAGCAGTACTTC.

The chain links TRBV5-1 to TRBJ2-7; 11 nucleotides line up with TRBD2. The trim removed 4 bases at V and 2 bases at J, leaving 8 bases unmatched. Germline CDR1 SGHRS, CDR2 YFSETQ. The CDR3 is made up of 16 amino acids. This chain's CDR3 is CASSADLAGGAYEQYF. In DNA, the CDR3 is TGCGCCAGCAGCGCCGACCTAGCGGGAGGTGCCTACGAGCAGTACTTC.

CDR3 DNA: TGTGCCAGCAGCTTAACGGGGTCCAGGGAGACCCAGTACTTC. Translation: CASSLTGSRETQYF. This rearrangement joins TRBV7-3 to TRBJ2-5; D is unclear. With 0 bases removed from V and 5 bases from J, the gap between germline ends came to 10 bases. Germline-derived CDR1 and CDR2 are SGHTA and FQGTGA. This CDR3 has 14 residues.

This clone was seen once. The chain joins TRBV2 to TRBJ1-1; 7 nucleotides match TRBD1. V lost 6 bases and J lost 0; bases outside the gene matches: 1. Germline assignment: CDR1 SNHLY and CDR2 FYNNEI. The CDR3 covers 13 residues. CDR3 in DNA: TGTGCCAGCAGACAGGGGCTGAACACTGAAGCTTTCTTT. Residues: CASRQGLNTEAFF.